This is a list of T cell receptor beta chains from one sample in a study of cytomegalovirus exposure and HLA in healthy donors. The protocol was immunoSEQ multiplex PCR, while the TCRdb copy is restricted to in-frame clones and leaves out a portion. The repertoire holds roughly 75,000 clones, with 84% as singletons. Sequencing used PBMCs. The receptors stem from a man between 65 and 79 years old in good health and CMV-seropositive. CDR3s include the opening cysteine and the closing phenylalanine or tryptophan. The D gene is left open where the match is weak. Not all rows give a size; the values are once, few, many and, for expanded clones, a class.

cdr3_nt cdr3_aa d_call v_call clone_size j_call
TGTGCCAGCAGTTACTCGAGGCGGACTTTGGAGTCACCCCTCCACTTT CASSYSRRTLESPLHF . TRBV6-5 . TRBJ1-6
TGTGCCAGCAGCGAAAGGAGGGGGCGGATTCAGCCCCAGCATTTT CASSERRGRIQPQHF TRBD1 TRBV9 . TRBJ1-5
TGTGCCAGCAGTTACGGGACTAGCGGGGGGCAAGAGACCCAGTACTTC CASSYGTSGGQETQYF TRBD2 TRBV6-5 . TRBJ2-5
TGTGCCAGTAGGATACTCAGGGGGCGAGGGTCCCAGCCCCAGCATTTT CASRILRGRGSQPQHF TRBD1 TRBV19 . TRBJ1-5
TGTGCCTGGAACAGGGGTCGTTTTGAAGCTTTCTTT CAWNRGRFEAFF TRBD1 TRBV30 . TRBJ1-1
TGCGCCAGCAGCCCCCAGTGGACTCATAATGAGCAGTTCTTC CASSPQWTHNEQFF . TRBV5-1 . TRBJ2-1
TGTGCCAGCAGCTTGGGGGGGACAGGGGGCTTAATCGAGCAGTACTTC CASSLGGTGGLIEQYF TRBD1 TRBV5-4 . TRBJ2-7
TGCGCCAGCAGCCTCGGGGAAAAAGAGACCCAGTACTTC CASSLGEKETQYF . TRBV4-3 . TRBJ2-5
TGTGCCAGCAGCCCGGGACAGTCAGAGACCCAGTACTTC CASSPGQSETQYF TRBD1 TRBV7-3 . TRBJ2-5
TGTGCCAGCAGCTTCCCGCCCGGTTCGCATTTCTTT CASSFPPGSHFF . TRBV11-2 . TRBJ1-1
TGTGCCAGCTCAACCTTAGCGGGTGGTCCGAACTACGAGCAGTACTTC CASSTLAGGPNYEQYF TRBD2 TRBV7-6 . TRBJ2-7
TGCGCCAGCAGCTTGGCCGTGACTAGCGGGAGGGGTTCACAGGAGACCCAGTACTTC CASSLAVTSGRGSQETQYF TRBD2 TRBV5-1 . TRBJ2-5
TGTGCCAGCAGTGCGACAGGGGCCGAGCAGTACTTC CASSATGAEQYF TRBD1 TRBV6-5 . TRBJ2-7
TGTGCCAGTGGTGGGGACAGGTCGTACAATGAGCAGTTCTTC CASGGDRSYNEQFF TRBD1 TRBV19 . TRBJ2-1
TGTGCCAGCAGCTTCAGGGGGAATGAAAAACTGTTTTTT CASSFRGNEKLFF TRBD1 TRBV7-2 . TRBJ1-4
TGTGCCAGCAGTGGGCAGTTACGAGAGCAGTACTTC CASSGQLREQYF . TRBV6-1 . TRBJ2-7
TGTGCCATCAGTGGCGGACAGGGTGGGGGCCAGGGCTACTATGGCTACACCTTC CAISGGQGGGQGYYGYTF TRBD1 TRBV10-3 . TRBJ1-2
TGTGCCAGCAGCTTAGACGGACAGGGGGTAGGCAATCAGCCCCAGCATTTT CASSLDGQGVGNQPQHF TRBD1 TRBV7-2 . TRBJ1-5
TGTGCCAGCAGTTTAGGAGGGACTAGCGGGAGCTACGAGCAGTACTTC CASSLGGTSGSYEQYF TRBD2 TRBV28 . TRBJ2-7
TGTGCCAGCAGCTTACTCCATGGCTACACCTTC CASSLLHGYTF . TRBV7-9 once TRBJ1-2
TGTGCCAGCAGGTTAACAGGGGATTGGTACAATGAGCAGTTCTTC CASRLTGDWYNEQFF TRBD1 TRBV6-1 once TRBJ2-1
TGCGCCAGCAGCCGGGGAGGCCAAGAGACCCAGTACTTC CASSRGGQETQYF . TRBV5-1 once TRBJ2-5